Shown below are 14 T cell receptor beta chains from a single sample sequenced in a study of T cell responses to AZD1222 COVID-19 vaccine. Only in-frame clones appear in the TCRdb table, and some are missing; sequencing was by immunoSEQ multiplex PCR. The sample has some 120,000 clones, 90% seen once. The input for sequencing was peripheral blood, taken 28 days after the second dose of the MenACWY control vaccine. The receptors come from an adult who received the MenACWY meningococcal vaccine as a control.

This chain connects TRBV10-3 to TRBJ2-1; tentatively, D is TRBD1 (6 bases). V was trimmed by 3 bases and J by 5 bases, leaving 8 bases between them. Germline CDR1 is ENHRY and CDR2 is SYGVKD. This CDR3 spans 13 amino acids. The CDR3 reads CAISDYRDNEQFF. DNA of the CDR3: TGTGCCATCAGTGATTACAGGGACAATGAGCAGTTCTTC.

The chain carries TRBV12-3 or TRBV12-4 and TRBJ2-5, with D maybe TRBD2 (6 bases). Trimming cost V 6 bases and J 1 base, with 9 bases left between them. The CDR3 spans 13 residues. In DNA form, the CDR3 reads TGTGCCAGCAGGGGTAGCGGCCAAGAGACCCAGTACTTC. This codes for CASRGSGQETQYF.

The chain joins TRBV28 to TRBJ1-4; D is undetermined. This CDR3 comprises 17 residues. The germline CDR1 and CDR2 sequences are MDHEN and SYDVKM. V gave up 5 bases and J gave up 5 bases, with 21 bases separating them. The DNA for the CDR3 is TGTGCCAGCAGTCGCAGGCCAAAGTTCCCCAACAATGAAAAACTGTTTTTT. Protein: CASSRRPKFPNNEKLFF. The entire variable domain, with the rest obtained from reference TRBV28 and TRBJ1-4, is as follows: DVKVTQSSRYLVKRTGEKVFLECVQDMDHENMFWYRQDPGLGLRLIYFSYDVKMKEKGDIPEGYSVSREKKERFSLILESASTNQTSMYLCASSRRPKFPNNEKLFFGSGTQLSVL.

This chain links TRBV6-6 with TRBJ1-4; the D gene is possibly TRBD1 (6 bases). Germline CDR1 MNHNY, CDR2 SVGAGI (reference sequence). The CDR3 sequence is 16 residues long. The ends were cut back, 6 bases at V and 10 bases at J, with 24 bases in the middle. CDR3 bases: TGTGCCAGCAGCCCGGGACAACCTTCCCTAGATGGAAAACTGTTTTTT. Translation: CASSPGQPSLDGKLFF.

CDR3 loop: CASSQTGELFF. Written as DNA, the CDR3 is TGTGCCAGCAGCCAGACCGGGGAGCTGTTTTTT. The chain joins TRBV3-1 (or the pseudogene TRBV3-2) to TRBJ2-2; D is unresolved. Germline V gene sequence: CDR1 LGHDT, CDR2 YNNKEL (reference sequence). CDR3 length: 11 amino acids. Trimming shortened V by 3 bases and J by 5 bases, and 1 base separated the two germline ends.

The J gene is TRBJ1-5, the V gene TRBV6-4; no firm D call. Germline V CDR1 and CDR2: MRHNA, SNTAGT. V was trimmed by 3 bases and J by 4 bases, leaving 7 bases between them. The CDR3 runs to 13 residues. The CDR3 nucleotides read TGTGCCAGCAGTGAAACGGGGAATCAGCCCCAGCATTTT. As protein: CASSETGNQPQHF.

V and J are TRBV5-1 and TRBJ1-4; D is perhaps TRBD1 (6 bases). V was trimmed by 0 bases and J by 3 bases, leaving 15 bases between them. This CDR3 is 17 amino acids long. CDR1 and CDR2 from the germline V gene are SGHRS and YFSETQ. Here the CDR3 DNA reads TGCGCCAGCAGCTTGGTGTCAGGGGTGAGGCCTAATGAAAAACTGTTTTTT. As protein: CASSLVSGVRPNEKLFF.

CDR3 sequence reads: CASSQQTREETQYF. As DNA, the CDR3 is TGTGCCAGCAGTCAGCAGACACGGGAAGAGACCCAGTACTTC. J is TRBJ2-5 and V is TRBV6-5; D remains ambiguous. From germline, CDR1 is MNHEY and CDR2 SVGAGI. Trimming pared 5 bases from V and 3 bases from J, leaving 13 bases between. The CDR3 runs 14 residues.

This chain joins TRBV5-6 and TRBJ1-1; D remains ambiguous. Germline lookup yields CDR1 SGHDT and CDR2 YYEEEE. V was trimmed by 1 base and J by 1 base, leaving 8 bases between them. The CDR3 is 14 residues long. The CDR3 DNA reads TGTGCCAGCAGCTTGTGGGCGGCGAACACTGAAGCTTTCTTT. The encoded protein is CASSLWAANTEAFF.

V gene TRBV5-6 combines with J gene TRBJ2-6; 8 bases are a match to TRBD2. V trimming: 6 bases; J trimming: 4 bases; junction bases outside the gene matches: 9. The CDR3 totals 16 residues. Germline CDR1 and CDR2: SGHDT and YYEEEE. The CDR3 loop reads CASTPPGGLGANVLTF. Here the CDR3 DNA reads TGTGCCAGCACCCCACCGGGGGGGCTAGGGGCCAACGTCCTGACTTTC. Full variable domain (remainder filled in from reference TRBV5-6 and TRBJ2-6): DAGVTQSPTHLIKTRGQQVTLRCSPKSGHDTVSWYQQALGQGPQFIFQYYEEEERQRGNFPDRFSGHQFPNYSSELNVNALLLGDSALYLCASTPPGGLGANVLTFGAGSRLTVL.

This clone is a singleton in its sample. The V and J genes are TRBV4-1 and TRBJ1-4; no firm D call. CDR1 and CDR2 (germline): MGHRA, YSYEKL. The V and J ends lost 4 bases and 2 bases respectively, with 8 bases between them. CDR3 length: 14 residues. The CDR3 DNA is TGCGCCAGCAGCCCGGTGGGGACTAATGAAAAACTGTTTTTT. Its translation is CASSPVGTNEKLFF.

The chain has TRBV7-2 and TRBJ1-4; 7 bases are shared with TRBD1. With V trimmed by 1 base and J by 7 bases, 3 bases remained unmatched. CDR3 length: 14 residues. Germline V CDR1 and CDR2: SGHTA, FQGNSA. In DNA, the CDR3 is TGTGCCAGCAGCTTAGTACAGGGGATTGAAAAACTGTTTTTT. Its translation is CASSLVQGIEKLFF.

As regards this clone: One end of the junction varies from germline; a read error may be responsible. The chain has TRBV5-1 and TRBJ1-1; tentatively, D is TRBD1 (6 bases). Germline V gene sequence: CDR1 SGHRS, CDR2 YFSETQ. CDR3 length equals 13 residues. CDR3 nucleotide sequence: TGCGCCAGCAGGTTGGAGGGGGACACTGAAGCTTTCTTT. This sequence encodes CASRLEGDTEAFF.

Only one count was recorded for this clone. The CDR3 is CASTSYGGRATDTQYF. CDR3 bases: TGTGCCAGCACCTCCTACGGAGGGCGGGCCACAGATACGCAGTATTTT. The chain joins TRBV7-2 to TRBJ2-3, with D maybe TRBD2 (6 bases). The CDR3 consists of 16 residues. Trimming stripped 7 bases from V and 2 bases from J, with 19 bases between. Germline V gene data show CDR1 as SGHTA and CDR2 as FQGNSA.